One and the same sample provided the 13 T cell receptor beta chains below, sequenced in a study of T cell responses to AZD1222 COVID-19 vaccine. Clones were sequenced by immunoSEQ multiplex PCR, and TCRdb holds only the in-frame ones, with some missing. The profile shows some 120,000 clones, 65% to 90% of them singletons. Sequences were derived from peripheral blood, sampled 28 days after the second AZD1222 dose. The receptor source for this set is an adult who received the AZD1222 COVID-19 vaccine.

The CDR3 DNA sequence: TGTGCCACCAGGGGGTGGGGGAATGAGCAGTTCTTC. Amino acid sequence: CATRGWGNEQFF. The V gene is TRBV15, the J gene TRBJ2-1; D tentatively reads TRBD1 or TRBD2 (5 bases each). The CDR3 is 12 amino acids. Germline CDR1 is LNHNV and CDR2 is YYDKDF (reference sequence). V was cut by 6 bases and J by 7 bases, with 10 bases left in between.

This rearrangement joins TRBV19 to TRBJ2-7; D is ambiguous. V shed 2 bases and J shed 1 base, with 12 bases lying between them. Germline V lookup: CDR1 LNHDA, CDR2 SQIVND (reference sequence). The length of the CDR3 is 15 residues. CDR3 sequence reads: CASSIKDGLSYEQYF. The DNA of the CDR3 is TGTGCCAGTAGTATAAAGGATGGTCTGTCCTACGAGCAGTACTTC.

CDR3 DNA sequence: TGTGCGAGCCGGGAGGGGGCGAACACTGAAGCTTTCTTT. Protein product: CASREGANTEAFF. The chain carries TRBV13 and TRBJ1-1, with 7 bases aligning to TRBD1. The germline CDR1 and CDR2 sequences are PRHDT and FYEKMQ (reference sequence). This CDR3 has 13 residues.

This chain connects TRBV7-9 to TRBJ2-5; 10 bases match TRBD2. This CDR3 has 17 residues. V shed 4 bases and J 4 bases; nucleotides not matched to a gene: 12. The germline V gene has CDR1 SEHNR and CDR2 FQNEAQ (reference sequence). CDR3 residues: CASSSPAGGRSGETQYF. In nucleotides, the CDR3 is TGTGCCAGCAGCTCCCCAGCGGGGGGGAGGTCCGGAGAGACCCAGTACTTC.

V gene TRBV11-2 combines with J gene TRBJ1-5; no firm D call. Germline CDR1 and CDR2: SGHAT and FQNNGV. The length of the CDR3 is 16 residues. The V end was cut by 3 bases, the J end by 3 bases, with 15 bases between. CDR3 in DNA: TGTGCCAGCAGCTTTCTGTCAGGAAAGAACAATCAGCCCCAGCATTTT. It specifies CASSFLSGKNNQPQHF.

CDR3 sequence: CASSFQTGRGYTF. The CDR3 region has the DNA TGTGCCAGCAGCTTCCAGACAGGACGCGGCTACACCTTC. This sequence joins TRBV5-4 and TRBJ1-2; the D gene is possibly TRBD1 (6 bases). This CDR3 contains 13 residues. Germline CDR1 is SGHNT and CDR2 is YYREEE (reference sequence). V lost 2 bases and J 8 bases, leaving 13 bases between the germline ends.

This chain links TRBV7-8 with TRBJ2-1, with D possibly being TRBD1 or TRBD2 (5 bases each). CDR1 SGHVS and CDR2 FQNEAQ come from the germline V gene. The CDR3 sequence is 13 residues long. V lost 5 bases and J 9 bases, leaving 14 bases between the germline ends. CDR3: CASSRHEGPEQFF. As DNA, the CDR3 is TGTGCCAGCAGCCGTCATGAGGGGCCTGAGCAGTTCTTC.

The chain has TRBV4-3 and TRBJ1-5, with 7 bases aligning to TRBD1. Germline CDR1 is LGHNA and CDR2 is YSLEER. Losses at the gene ends were 4 bases for V and 5 bases for J; bases not matched to a gene: 14. CDR3 length equals 17 residues. The CDR3 coding sequence is TGCGCCAGCAGCCCGCGACAGGGCGAGGGTTTTGATCAGCCCCAGCATTTT. The encoded protein is CASSPRQGEGFDQPQHF.

The rearrangement links TRBV7-2 to TRBJ1-1, with D possibly TRBD1 on 5 matching bases. CDR1 and CDR2 (germline): SGHTA, FQGNSA. This CDR3 has 14 residues. Trimming pared 5 bases from V and 5 bases from J, leaving 15 bases between. CDR3 nucleotides: TGTGCCAGCAGCGAGTTCGGGGCCGGGACTGAAGCTTTCTTT. Protein: CASSEFGAGTEAFF.

CDR3: CASSSGWTGGSGYTF. CDR3 sequence (DNA): TGTGCCAGCAGCTCCGGATGGACAGGGGGCTCCGGCTACACCTTC. This chain uses TRBV5-8 with TRBJ1-2; TRBD1 aligns across 11 bases. Looked up from germline, CDR1 is SGHTS and CDR2 is YDEGEE. This CDR3 contains 15 residues. The V and J ends lost 3 bases and 8 bases, in that order; junction bases with no gene match: 9.

The rearrangement links TRBV5-5 to TRBJ2-2; D unclear. V was clipped by 0 bases and J by 4 bases, with 10 bases between them. This CDR3 has 15 residues. The germline gives CDR1 SGHKS, CDR2 YYEKEE (reference sequence). The CDR3 region has the DNA TGTGCCAGCAGCTTGGGGGTAACGGCCACCGGGGAGCTGTTTTTT. Encoded protein: CASSLGVTATGELFF.

This chain joins TRBV5-1 and TRBJ1-3; perhaps TRBD1 as D (6 bases). V dropped 4 bases and J dropped 2 bases, with 16 bases sitting between them. The CDR3 loop spans 16 amino acids. Germline V gene sequence: CDR1 SGHRS, CDR2 YFSETQ. In DNA, the CDR3 is TGCGCCAGCAGCCCGAATGTCGGGGGCACTGGAAACACCATATATTTT. It translates to CASSPNVGGTGNTIYF.

J is TRBJ2-5 and V is TRBV27; tentative D call: TRBD2 (6 bases). The length of the CDR3 is 12 residues. Germline V gene lookup returns CDR1 MNHEY and CDR2 SMNVEV (reference sequence). The V and J ends lost 11 bases and 3 bases respectively, with 13 bases between them. Here the CDR3 reads CAGGTSKETQYF. Written as DNA, the CDR3 is TGTGCCGGGGGGACCTCTAAAGAGACCCAGTACTTC.